This T cell receptor beta chain comes out of a study of T cell responses to AZD1222 COVID-19 vaccine. Study-wide results and limits: The CD4 TCRs associated with vaccination extended across spike and predominated at 160-218 and 743-854. Elevations in Spike-specific TCR breadth and depth followed administration of two AZD1222 doses. Donor demographics were predominantly white British with a female majority; clonal diversity may be underestimated.

A note on this clone: Antigen unknown.

The repertoire was sequenced with immunoSEQ multiplex PCR; TCRdb's copy has only in-frame clones and lacks some. This table has roughly 190,000 clones, 85% to 95% appearing once. V lost 7 bases and J lost 2; bases outside the gene matches: 4. Germline V gene sequence: CDR1 MNHEY, CDR2 SMNVEV (reference sequence). CDR3 length: 15 residues. This rearrangement joins TRBV27 to TRBJ2-1; TRBD2 agrees at 11 bases. The starting material was peripheral blood, obtained 28 days after the second dose of the MenACWY control vaccine. The sequence was collected from an adult who received the MenACWY meningococcal vaccine as a control. This CDR3 reads CASTTSGSTYNEQFF. DNA of the CDR3: TGTGCCAGCACTACTAGCGGGAGTACCTACAATGAGCAGTTCTTC.